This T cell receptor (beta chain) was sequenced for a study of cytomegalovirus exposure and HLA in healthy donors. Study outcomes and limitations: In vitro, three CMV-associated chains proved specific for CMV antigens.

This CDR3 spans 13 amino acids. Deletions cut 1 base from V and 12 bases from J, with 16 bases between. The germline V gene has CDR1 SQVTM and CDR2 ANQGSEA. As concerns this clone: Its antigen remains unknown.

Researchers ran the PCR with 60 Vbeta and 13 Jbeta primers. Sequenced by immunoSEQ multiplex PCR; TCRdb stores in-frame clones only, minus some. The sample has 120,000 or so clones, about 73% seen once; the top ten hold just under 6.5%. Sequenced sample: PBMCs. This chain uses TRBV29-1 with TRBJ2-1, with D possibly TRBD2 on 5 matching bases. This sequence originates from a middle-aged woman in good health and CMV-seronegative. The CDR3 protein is CSVEGPSRVVQFF. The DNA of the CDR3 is TGCAGCGTTGAAGGACCCTCGAGGGTAGTGCAGTTCTTC.